This TCR beta chain was recorded in a study of OX40 agonist ivuxolimab in advanced cancers. On the study more broadly: A history of anti-PD-1, anti-PD-L1 or anti-CTLA-4 therapy was acceptable, and more than 30% had some.

Findings and caveats of the study: The study found among the lowest clonal expansion in partial responders at 0.1-3.0 mg/kg. At 0.1 to 3.0 mg/kg, CD4+ and CD8+ blood T cells expanded clonally by week 6.

Comments on this clone: Antigen: not known.

Trimming left V 1 base short and J 4 bases short, with 8 bases between. The V gene's germline CDR1 is LNHDA and CDR2 SQIVND (reference sequence). CDR3 length: 15 amino acids. TCRdb keeps only in-frame clones here, not all; method: immunoSEQ multiplex PCR. The data contain roughly 38,000 clones, more than 80% of them singletons. The receptor's source is an adult with an advanced solid tumor such as melanoma, head and neck, liver or kidney cancer. This chain connects TRBV19 to TRBJ1-6, with a weak D call TRBD1 (5 bases). The sample here was CD4+ or CD8+ T cells sorted from blood, taken in a trial of the OX40 agonist ivuxolimab. The CDR3 nucleotides are TGTGCCAGTAGTATAGGAGGGGATTATAATTCACCCCTCCACTTT. Its protein product is CASSIGGDYNSPLHF. The whole variable domain, filled in from reference TRBV19 and TRBJ1-6, reads DGGITQSPKYLFRKEGQNVTLSCEQNLNHDAMYWYRQDPGQGLRLIYYSQIVNDFQKGDIAEGYSVSREKKESFPLTVTSAQKNPTAFYLCASSIGGDYNSPLHFGNGTRLTVT.